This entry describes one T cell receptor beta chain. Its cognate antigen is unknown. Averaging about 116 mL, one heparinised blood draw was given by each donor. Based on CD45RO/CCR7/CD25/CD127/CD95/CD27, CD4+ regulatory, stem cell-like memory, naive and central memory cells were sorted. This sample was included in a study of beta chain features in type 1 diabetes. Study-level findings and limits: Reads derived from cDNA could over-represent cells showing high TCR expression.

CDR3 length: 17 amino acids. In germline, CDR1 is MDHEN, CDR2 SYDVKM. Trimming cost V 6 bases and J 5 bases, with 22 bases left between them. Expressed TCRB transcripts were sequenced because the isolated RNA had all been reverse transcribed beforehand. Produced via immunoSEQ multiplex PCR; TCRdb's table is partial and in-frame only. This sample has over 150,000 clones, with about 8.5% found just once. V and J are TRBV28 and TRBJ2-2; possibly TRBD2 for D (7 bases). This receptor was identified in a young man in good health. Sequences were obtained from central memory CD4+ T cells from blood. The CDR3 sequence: CASSPGGHLTGTGELFF. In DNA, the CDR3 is TGTGCCAGCAGCCCGGGGGGACACCTCACGGGGACCGGGGAGCTGTTTTTT.